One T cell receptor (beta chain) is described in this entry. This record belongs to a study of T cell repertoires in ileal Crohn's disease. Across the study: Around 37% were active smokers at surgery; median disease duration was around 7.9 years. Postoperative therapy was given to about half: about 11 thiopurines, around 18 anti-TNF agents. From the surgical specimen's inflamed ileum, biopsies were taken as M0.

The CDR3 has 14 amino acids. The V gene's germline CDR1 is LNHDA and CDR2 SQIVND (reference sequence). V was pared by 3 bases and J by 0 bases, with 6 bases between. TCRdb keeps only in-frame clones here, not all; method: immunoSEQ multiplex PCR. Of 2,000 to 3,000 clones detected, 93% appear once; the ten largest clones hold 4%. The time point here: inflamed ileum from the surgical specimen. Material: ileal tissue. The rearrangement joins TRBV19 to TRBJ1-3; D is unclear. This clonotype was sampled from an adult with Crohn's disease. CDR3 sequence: CASSISGSGNTIYF. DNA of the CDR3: TGTGCCAGTAGTATTTCGGGCTCTGGAAACACCATATATTTT.